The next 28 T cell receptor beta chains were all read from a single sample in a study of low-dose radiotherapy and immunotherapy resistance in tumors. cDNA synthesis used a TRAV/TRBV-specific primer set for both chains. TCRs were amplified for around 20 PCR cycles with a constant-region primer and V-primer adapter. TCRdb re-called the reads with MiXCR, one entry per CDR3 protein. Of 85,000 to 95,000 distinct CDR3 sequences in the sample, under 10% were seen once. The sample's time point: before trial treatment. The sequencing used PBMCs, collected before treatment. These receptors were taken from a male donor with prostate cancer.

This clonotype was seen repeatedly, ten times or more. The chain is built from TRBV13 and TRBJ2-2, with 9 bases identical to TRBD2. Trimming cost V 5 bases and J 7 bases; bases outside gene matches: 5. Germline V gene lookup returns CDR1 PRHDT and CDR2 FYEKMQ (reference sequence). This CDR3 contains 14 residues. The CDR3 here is CASSKAGGSGELFF. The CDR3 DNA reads TGTGCCAGCAGCAAAGCGGGAGGAAGCGGGGAGCTGTTTTTT.

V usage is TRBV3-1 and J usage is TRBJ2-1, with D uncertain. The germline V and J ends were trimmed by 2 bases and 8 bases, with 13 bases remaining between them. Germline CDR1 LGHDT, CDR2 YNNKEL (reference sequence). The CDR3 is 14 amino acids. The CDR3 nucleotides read TGTGCCAGCAGCCAAAAACGGGCTTCCGATGAGCAGTTCTTC. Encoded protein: CASSQKRASDEQFF.

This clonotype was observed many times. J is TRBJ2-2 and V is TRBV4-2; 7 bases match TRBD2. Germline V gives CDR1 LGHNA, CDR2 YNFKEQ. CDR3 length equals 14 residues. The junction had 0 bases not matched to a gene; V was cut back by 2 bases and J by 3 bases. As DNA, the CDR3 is TGTGCCAGCAGCCAAACTAGCGACACCGGGGAGCTGTTTTTT. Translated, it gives CASSQTSDTGELFF.

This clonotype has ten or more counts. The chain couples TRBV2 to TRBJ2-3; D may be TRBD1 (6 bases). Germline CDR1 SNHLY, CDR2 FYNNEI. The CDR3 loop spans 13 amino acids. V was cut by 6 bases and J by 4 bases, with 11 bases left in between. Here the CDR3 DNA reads TGTGCCAGCAGGGACAGTTTTGCAGATACGCAGTATTTT. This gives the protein CASRDSFADTQYF.

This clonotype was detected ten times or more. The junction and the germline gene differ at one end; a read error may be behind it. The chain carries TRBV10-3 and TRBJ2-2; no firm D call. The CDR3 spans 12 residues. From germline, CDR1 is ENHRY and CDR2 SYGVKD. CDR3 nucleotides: TGTGCCATCAGGGAAAACAGCGGGGAGCTGTTTTTT. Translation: CAIRENSGELFF.

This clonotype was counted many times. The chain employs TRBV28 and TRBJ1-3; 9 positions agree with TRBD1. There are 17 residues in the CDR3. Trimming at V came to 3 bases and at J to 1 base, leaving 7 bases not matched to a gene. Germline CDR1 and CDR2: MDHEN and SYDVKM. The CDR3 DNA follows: TGTGCCAGCAGTTTCCCTTGGACAGGGGTTTCTGGAAACACCATATATTTT. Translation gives CASSFPWTGVSGNTIYF.

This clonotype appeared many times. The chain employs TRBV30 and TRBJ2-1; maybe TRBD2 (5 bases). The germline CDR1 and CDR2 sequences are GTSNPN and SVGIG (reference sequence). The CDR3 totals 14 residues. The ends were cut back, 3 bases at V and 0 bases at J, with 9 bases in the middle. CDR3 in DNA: TGTGCCTGGAGCGGGATACGCTCCTACAATGAGCAGTTCTTC. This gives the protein CAWSGIRSYNEQFF.

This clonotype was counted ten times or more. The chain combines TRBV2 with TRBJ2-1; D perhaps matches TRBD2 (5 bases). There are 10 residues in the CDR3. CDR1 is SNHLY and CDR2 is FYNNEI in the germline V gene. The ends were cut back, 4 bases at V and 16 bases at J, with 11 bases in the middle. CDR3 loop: CASSGGLSFF. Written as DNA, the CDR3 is TGTGCCAGCAGTGGAGGGTTGAGTTTCTTC.

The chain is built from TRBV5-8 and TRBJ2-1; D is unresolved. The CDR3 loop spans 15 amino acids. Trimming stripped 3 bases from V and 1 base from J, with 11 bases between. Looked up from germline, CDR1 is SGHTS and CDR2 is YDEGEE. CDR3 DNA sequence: TGTGCCAGCAGCTATAAGTCGTTTTCCTACAATGAGCAGTTCTTC. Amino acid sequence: CASSYKSFSYNEQFF.

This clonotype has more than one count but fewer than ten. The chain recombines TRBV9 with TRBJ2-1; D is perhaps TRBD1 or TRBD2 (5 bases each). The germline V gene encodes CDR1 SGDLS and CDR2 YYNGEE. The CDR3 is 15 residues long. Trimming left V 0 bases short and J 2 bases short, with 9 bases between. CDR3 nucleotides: TGTGCCAGCAGCGTAGACCGGGGCACCTACAATGAGCAGTTCTTC. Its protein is CASSVDRGTYNEQFF. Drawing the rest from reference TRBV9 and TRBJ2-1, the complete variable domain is DSGVTQTPKHLITATGQRVTLRCSPRSGDLSVYWYQQSLDQGLQFLIQYYNGEERAKGNILERFSAQQFPDLHSELNLSSLELGDSALYFCASSVDRGTYNEQFFGPGTRLTVL.

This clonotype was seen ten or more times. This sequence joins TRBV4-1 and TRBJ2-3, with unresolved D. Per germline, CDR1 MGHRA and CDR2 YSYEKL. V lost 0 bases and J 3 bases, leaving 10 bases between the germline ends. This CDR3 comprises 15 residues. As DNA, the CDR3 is TGCGCCAGCAGCCAAGATGGGTTACATACAGATACGCAGTATTTT. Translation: CASSQDGLHTDTQYF.

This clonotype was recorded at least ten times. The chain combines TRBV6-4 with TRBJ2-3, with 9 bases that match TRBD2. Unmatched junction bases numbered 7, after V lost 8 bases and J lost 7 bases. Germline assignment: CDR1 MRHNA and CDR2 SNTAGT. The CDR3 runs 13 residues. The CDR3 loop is CASSSGGTNTQYF. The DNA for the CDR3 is TGTGCCAGCTCGAGCGGGGGGACAAATACGCAGTATTTT.

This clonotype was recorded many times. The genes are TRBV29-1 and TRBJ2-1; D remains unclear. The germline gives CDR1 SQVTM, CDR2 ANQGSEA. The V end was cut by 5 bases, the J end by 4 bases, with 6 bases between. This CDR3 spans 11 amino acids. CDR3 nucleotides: TGCAGCGTTTGGGCTTACAATGAGCAGTTCTTC. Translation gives CSVWAYNEQFF.

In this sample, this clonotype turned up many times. Here the CDR3 reads CASSGSLGRETQYF. The CDR3 DNA is TGTGCCAGCAGTGGATCCTTGGGGAGAGAGACCCAGTACTTC. The chain joins TRBV6-2 or TRBV6-3 to TRBJ2-5; maybe TRBD2 (5 bases). The CDR3 runs to 14 residues. Trimming took off 5 bases at V and 4 bases at J, with 14 bases between the two ends. Germline values: CDR1 MNHEY, CDR2 SVGEGT.

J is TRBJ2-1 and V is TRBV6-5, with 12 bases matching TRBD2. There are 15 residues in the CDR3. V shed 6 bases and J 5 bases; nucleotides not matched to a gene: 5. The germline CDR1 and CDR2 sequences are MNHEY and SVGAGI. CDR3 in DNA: TGTGCCAGCAGACCGACTAGCGGGAGCAACAATGAGCAGTTCTTC. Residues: CASRPTSGSNNEQFF.

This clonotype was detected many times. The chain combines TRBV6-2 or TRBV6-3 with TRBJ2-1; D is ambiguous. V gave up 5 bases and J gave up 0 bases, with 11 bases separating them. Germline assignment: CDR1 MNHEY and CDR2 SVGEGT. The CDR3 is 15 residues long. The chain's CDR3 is CASSLRRSSYNEQFF. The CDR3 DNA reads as TGTGCCAGCAGTCTTCGACGGAGCTCCTACAATGAGCAGTTCTTC.

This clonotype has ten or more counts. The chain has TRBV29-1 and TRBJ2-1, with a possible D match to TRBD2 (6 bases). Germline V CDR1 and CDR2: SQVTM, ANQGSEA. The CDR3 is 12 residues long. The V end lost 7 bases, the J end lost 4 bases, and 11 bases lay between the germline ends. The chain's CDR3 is CSAQGLYNEQFF. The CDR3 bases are TGCAGCGCCCAAGGACTATACAATGAGCAGTTCTTC.

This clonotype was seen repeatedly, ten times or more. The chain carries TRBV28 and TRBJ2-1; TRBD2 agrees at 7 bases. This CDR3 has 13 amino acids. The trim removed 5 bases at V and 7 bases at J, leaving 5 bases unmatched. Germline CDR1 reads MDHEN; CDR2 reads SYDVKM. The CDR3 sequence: CASSTSGTNEQFF. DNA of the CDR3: TGTGCCAGCAGTACCAGCGGGACTAATGAGCAGTTCTTC.

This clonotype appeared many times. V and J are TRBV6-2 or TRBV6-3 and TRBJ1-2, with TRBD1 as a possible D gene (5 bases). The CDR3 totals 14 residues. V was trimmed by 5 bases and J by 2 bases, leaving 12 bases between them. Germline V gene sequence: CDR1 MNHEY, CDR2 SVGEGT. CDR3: CASSEGGVNYGYTF. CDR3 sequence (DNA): TGTGCCAGCAGTGAAGGAGGGGTGAACTATGGCTACACCTTC.

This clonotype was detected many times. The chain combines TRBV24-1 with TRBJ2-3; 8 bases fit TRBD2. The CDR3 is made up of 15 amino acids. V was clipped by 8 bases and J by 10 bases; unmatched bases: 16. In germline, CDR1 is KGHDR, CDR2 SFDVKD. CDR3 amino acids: CATKKSGSPFSAQYF. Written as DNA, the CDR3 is TGTGCCACCAAGAAGAGCGGGAGCCCCTTTTCGGCGCAGTATTTT.

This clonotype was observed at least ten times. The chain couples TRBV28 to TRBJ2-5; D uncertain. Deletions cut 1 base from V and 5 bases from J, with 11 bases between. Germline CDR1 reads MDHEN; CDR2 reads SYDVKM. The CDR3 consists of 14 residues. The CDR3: CASSLFVGSETQYF. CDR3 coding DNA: TGTGCCAGCAGTTTATTTGTGGGGTCCGAGACCCAGTACTTC.

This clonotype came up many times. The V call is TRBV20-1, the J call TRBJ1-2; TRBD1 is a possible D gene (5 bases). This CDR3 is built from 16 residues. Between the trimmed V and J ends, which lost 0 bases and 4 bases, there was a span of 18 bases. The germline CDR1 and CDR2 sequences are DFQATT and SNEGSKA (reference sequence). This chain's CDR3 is CSARDNIRGFSYGYTF. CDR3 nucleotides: TGCAGTGCTAGAGATAACATAAGGGGTTTCTCCTATGGCTACACCTTC.

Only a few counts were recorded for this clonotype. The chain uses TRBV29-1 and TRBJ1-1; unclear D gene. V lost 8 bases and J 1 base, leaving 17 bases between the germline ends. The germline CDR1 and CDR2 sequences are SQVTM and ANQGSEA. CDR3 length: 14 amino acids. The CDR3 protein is CSTRRSGENTEAFF. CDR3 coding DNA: TGCAGCACTAGACGAAGCGGGGAGAACACTGAAGCTTTCTTT.

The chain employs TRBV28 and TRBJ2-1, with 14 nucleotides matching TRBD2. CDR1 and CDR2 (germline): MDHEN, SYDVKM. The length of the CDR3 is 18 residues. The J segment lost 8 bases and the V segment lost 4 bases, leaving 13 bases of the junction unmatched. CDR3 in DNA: TGTGCCAGCAGTTCCCCCCGCCCGGGGACTAGCGGGAGACATGAGCAGTTCTTC. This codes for CASSSPRPGTSGRHEQFF.

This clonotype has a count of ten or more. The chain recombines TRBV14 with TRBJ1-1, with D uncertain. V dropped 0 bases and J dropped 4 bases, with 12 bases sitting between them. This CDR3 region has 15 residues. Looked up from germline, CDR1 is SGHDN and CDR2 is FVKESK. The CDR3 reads CASSQDGMRSTEAFF. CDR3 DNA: TGTGCCAGCAGCCAAGACGGGATGAGGTCCACTGAAGCTTTCTTT.

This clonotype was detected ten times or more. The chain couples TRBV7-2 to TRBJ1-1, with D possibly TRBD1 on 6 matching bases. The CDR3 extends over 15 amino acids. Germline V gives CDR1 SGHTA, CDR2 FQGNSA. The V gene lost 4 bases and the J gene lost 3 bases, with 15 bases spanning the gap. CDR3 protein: CASSWEGGSYTEAFF. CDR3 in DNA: TGTGCCAGCAGCTGGGAGGGGGGATCGTACACTGAAGCTTTCTTT. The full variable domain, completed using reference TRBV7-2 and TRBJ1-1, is GAGVSQSPSNKVTEKGKDVELRCDPISGHTALYWYRQSLGQGLEFLIYFQGNSAPDKSGLPSDRFSAERTGGSVSTLTIQRTQQEDSAVYLCASSWEGGSYTEAFFGQGTRLTVV.

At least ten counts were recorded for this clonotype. CDR3 residues: CASSLRLASDTQYF. Written as DNA, the CDR3 is TGCGCCAGCAGCCTCAGACTAGCCTCAGATACGCAGTATTTT. V usage is TRBV4-1 and J usage is TRBJ2-3, with 7 positions matching TRBD2. CDR3 length: 14 residues. J was trimmed by 4 bases and V by 4 bases; bases with no gene match: 5. Looked up from germline, CDR1 is MGHRA and CDR2 is YSYEKL.

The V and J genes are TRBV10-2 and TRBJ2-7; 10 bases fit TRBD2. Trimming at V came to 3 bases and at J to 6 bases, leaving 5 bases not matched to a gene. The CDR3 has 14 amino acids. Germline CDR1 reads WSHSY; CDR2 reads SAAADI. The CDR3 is CASSDSGRVGEQYF. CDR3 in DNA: TGCGCCAGCAGTGACAGCGGGAGGGTCGGCGAGCAGTACTTC.